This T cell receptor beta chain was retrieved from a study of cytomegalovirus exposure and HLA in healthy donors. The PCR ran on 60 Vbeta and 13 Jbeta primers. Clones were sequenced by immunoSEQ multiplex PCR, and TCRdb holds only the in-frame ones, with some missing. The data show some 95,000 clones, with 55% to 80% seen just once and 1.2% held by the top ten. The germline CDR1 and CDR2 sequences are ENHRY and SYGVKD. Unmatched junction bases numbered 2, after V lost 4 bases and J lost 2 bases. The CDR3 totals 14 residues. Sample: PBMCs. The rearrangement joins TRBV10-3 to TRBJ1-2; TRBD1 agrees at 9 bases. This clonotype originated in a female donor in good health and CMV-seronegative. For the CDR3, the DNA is TGTGCCATCAGTGGGGGACAGGGCAACTATGGCTACACCTTC. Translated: CAISGGQGNYGYTF.